These 28 T cell receptor beta chains share one sample of origin, sequenced in a study of T cell changes during pregnancy in multiple sclerosis. Sequenced by immunoSEQ multiplex PCR; TCRdb stores in-frame clones only, minus some. The table has 50,000 or so clones, 80% to 95% seen once. The specimen comprised CD4+ T cells from peripheral blood mononuclear cells, sampled in the third trimester of pregnancy. Receptor source: a female donor with multiple sclerosis, enrolled in a pregnancy study.

The chain carries TRBV5-1 and TRBJ2-2; TRBD1 agrees at 11 bases. V gave up 7 bases and J gave up 6 bases; unmatched junction bases: 5. This CDR3 has 14 residues. The germline CDR1 and CDR2 sequences are SGHRS and YFSETQ. In DNA, the CDR3 is TGCGCCAGCCGCGGACAGGGGGCGGCCGGGGAGCTGTTTTTT. Amino acid sequence: CASRGQGAAGELFF.

V gene TRBV15 combines with J gene TRBJ2-2, with D perhaps TRBD1 (5 bases). The CDR3 length is 16 residues. V lost 5 bases, J lost 3 bases, and 16 bases lay in between. Germline loops: CDR1 LNHNV, CDR2 YYDKDF (reference sequence). The CDR3 region has the DNA TGTGCCACCAGCCCAGTGGTGGGGCCGTACACCGGGGAGCTGTTTTTT. It encodes CATSPVVGPYTGELFF.

CDR3 bases: TGTGCCAGCAGCCTTGGGACAGTCTATGGCTACACCTTC. This sequence encodes CASSLGTVYGYTF. The chain combines TRBV5-6 with TRBJ1-2; 7 nucleotides match TRBD1. The junction had 4 bases not matched to a gene; V was cut back by 4 bases and J by 4 bases. CDR1 and CDR2 (germline): SGHDT, YYEEEE. CDR3 size: 13 residues.

This sequence joins TRBV6-5 and TRBJ2-7; 10 nucleotides match TRBD1. V dropped 4 bases and J dropped 4; count of bases not matched to a gene: 10. The CDR3 covers 16 residues. Germline CDR1 is MNHEY and CDR2 is SVGAGI. CDR3 region: CASSWEKGQGTYEQYF. CDR3 nucleotides: TGTGCCAGCAGTTGGGAAAAGGGACAGGGGACGTACGAGCAGTACTTC.

The chain is built from TRBV10-3 and TRBJ1-2, with a weak D call TRBD1 (6 bases). The CDR3 runs 14 residues. V gave up 5 bases and J gave up 5 bases, with 15 bases separating them. Germline V lookup: CDR1 ENHRY, CDR2 SYGVKD. CDR3 DNA sequence: TGTGCCATCAGTCGAGAACAGGGACCATATGGCTACACCTTC. It specifies CAISREQGPYGYTF.

V usage is TRBV11-2 and J usage is TRBJ1-2, with D tentatively TRBD1 (6 bases). This CDR3 contains 14 residues. Trimming stripped 4 bases from V and 8 bases from J, with 17 bases between. Germline values: CDR1 SGHAT, CDR2 FQNNGV. The CDR3 sequence is CASSSLQGMYGYTF. CDR3 bases: TGTGCCAGCAGCTCCCTCCAGGGGATGTACGGCTACACCTTC.

The chain joins TRBV6-1 to TRBJ2-3; weak D call: TRBD2 (5 bases). V was pared by 1 base and J by 1 base, with 12 bases between. CDR1 and CDR2 from the germline V gene are MNHNS and SASEGT. This CDR3 region has 16 residues. CDR3 residues: CASSEVVRRGTDTQYF. The DNA for the CDR3 is TGTGCCAGCAGTGAAGTAGTAAGGCGGGGCACAGATACGCAGTATTTT.

This chain uses TRBV9 with TRBJ2-1, with TRBD2 matching 8 bases. CDR1 is SGDLS, CDR2 YYNGEE, per germline. The CDR3 totals 16 residues. Trimming at V came to 3 bases and at J to 1 base, leaving 6 bases not matched to a gene. CDR3 sequence (DNA): TGTGCCAGCAGCGCGAGCGGGGGTGGGTCCTACAATGAGCAGTTCTTC. Protein product: CASSASGGGSYNEQFF.

The rearrangement joins TRBV2 to TRBJ2-7; the D gene is possibly TRBD2 (6 bases). The CDR3 loop spans 14 amino acids. V was clipped by 4 bases and J by 7 bases, with 17 bases between them. The germline V gene has CDR1 SNHLY and CDR2 FYNNEI. For the CDR3, the DNA is TGTGCCAGCAGTGGGGGCAGGCGGGGATGGGAGCAGTACTTC. Translation gives CASSGGRRGWEQYF.

The chain uses TRBV12-5 and TRBJ1-1; TRBD1 agrees at 7 bases. Germline values: CDR1 LGHNT, CDR2 FRNRAP. The CDR3 sequence is 16 residues long. V lost 5 bases, J lost 0 bases, and 9 bases stayed unmatched. The CDR3 nucleotides are TGTGCTAGTGGTCTGACAGGGTATACGTTGAACACTGAAGCTTTCTTT. Residues: CASGLTGYTLNTEAFF.

The chain has TRBV7-3 and TRBJ2-3, with 10 bases lining up with TRBD2. Trimming at V came to 6 bases and at J to 0 bases, leaving 3 bases not matched to a gene. Germline V gene data show CDR1 as SGHTA and CDR2 as FQGTGA. The CDR3 covers 15 residues. The DNA of the CDR3 is TGTGCCAGCAGGGCTAGCGGGGGTAGCACAGATACGCAGTATTTT. Translated, it gives CASRASGGSTDTQYF.

The table lists this clone with a count of one. J is TRBJ2-1 and V is TRBV7-3; D is perhaps TRBD1 (6 bases). Germline CDR1 reads SGHTA; CDR2 reads FQGTGA. The CDR3 sequence is 15 residues long. V was cut by 5 bases and J by 8 bases, with 19 bases left in between. CDR3 bases: TGTGCCAGCAGCCCTACAGGGAAATCTACCCATGAGCAGTTCTTC. This sequence encodes CASSPTGKSTHEQFF.

The chain uses TRBV12-5 and TRBJ1-1; possible D gene TRBD1, 6 bases. Germline lookup yields CDR1 LGHNT and CDR2 FRNRAP. V lost 5 bases and J lost 0, with 16 bases in between. There are 16 residues in the CDR3. CDR3 DNA sequence: TGTGCTAGTGGTCAACCTCGGACAGCCATGAACACTGAAGCTTTCTTT. Translating gives CASGQPRTAMNTEAFF.

The gene calls are TRBV30 and TRBJ1-1; 10 bases are shared with TRBD1. V was clipped by 5 bases and J by 10 bases; unmatched bases: 7. The CDR3 is 12 amino acids. Germline assignment: CDR1 GTSNPN and CDR2 SVGIG (reference sequence). Written as DNA, the CDR3 is TGTGCCTGGGGATCGACAGGGGGCTCAGCTTTCTTT. Protein product: CAWGSTGGSAFF.

The gene calls are TRBV6-5 and TRBJ1-1; no definite D call. Germline loops: CDR1 MNHEY, CDR2 SVGAGI. The CDR3 runs 15 residues. The V end was cut by 0 bases, the J end by 4 bases, with 12 bases between. DNA for the CDR3: TGTGCCAGCAGTTACTCGAGGGTGCGGATCACTGAAGCTTTCTTT. Amino acid sequence: CASSYSRVRITEAFF.

V gene TRBV5-6 combines with J gene TRBJ2-2; perhaps TRBD2 as D (5 bases). The CDR3 spans 14 residues. Trimming left V 2 bases short and J 6 bases short, with 11 bases between. Germline CDR1 SGHDT, CDR2 YYEEEE. This CDR3 reads CASSLYPEAGELFF. Here the CDR3 DNA reads TGTGCCAGCAGCTTATACCCGGAGGCCGGGGAGCTGTTTTTT.

This clone has only a few counts. The genes are TRBV9 and TRBJ1-1, with unresolved D. Germline lookup yields CDR1 SGDLS and CDR2 YYNGEE. The CDR3 covers 13 residues. The germline V and J ends were trimmed by 0 bases and 9 bases, with 12 bases remaining between them. CDR3 in amino acids: CASSVVAPGKAFF. As DNA, the CDR3 is TGTGCCAGCAGCGTAGTAGCCCCCGGGAAAGCTTTCTTT.

This chain joins TRBV4-1 and TRBJ2-1, with D possibly matching TRBD2 (7 bases). CDR1 MGHRA and CDR2 YSYEKL come from the germline V gene. The CDR3 totals 16 residues. Trimming cost V 7 bases and J 2 bases, with 18 bases left between them. The chain's CDR3 is CASMVVGGGPYNEQFF. The CDR3 nucleotides are TGCGCCAGCATGGTGGTTGGGGGGGGGCCCTACAATGAGCAGTTCTTC.

J is TRBJ1-3 and V is TRBV19; possibly TRBD1 for D (5 bases). V dropped 5 bases and J dropped 3 bases, with 8 bases sitting between them. The CDR3 loop spans 13 amino acids. The germline V gene has CDR1 LNHDA and CDR2 SQIVND (reference sequence). CDR3 amino acids: CASSPRVGNTIYF. In DNA, the CDR3 is TGTGCCAGTAGTCCCAGGGTTGGAAACACCATATATTTT.

The chain uses TRBV4-2 and TRBJ1-2; D is possibly TRBD1 (6 bases). CDR1 and CDR2 from the germline V gene are LGHNA and YNFKEQ. The V gene lost 5 bases and the J gene lost 0 bases, with 19 bases spanning the gap. The CDR3 totals 17 residues. The CDR3 region has the DNA TGTGCCAGCAGCACCGGGGACACCTTAGAGGCTAACTATGGCTACACCTTC. It encodes CASSTGDTLEANYGYTF.

This chain uses TRBV7-9 with TRBJ2-7; the D gene is possibly TRBD1 (6 bases). V lost 2 bases, J lost 1 base, and 12 bases lay in between. CDR1 is SEHNR and CDR2 is FQNEAQ in the germline V gene (reference sequence). CDR3 size: 15 residues. CDR3 nucleotide sequence: TGTGCCAGCAGCTTATACAGGGACGGATCCTACGAGCAGTACTTC. As protein: CASSLYRDGSYEQYF.

V usage is TRBV2 and J usage is TRBJ2-2; D not certain. The CDR3 sequence is 11 residues long. The ends were cut back, 3 bases at V and 7 bases at J, with 3 bases in the middle. Germline V gene data show CDR1 as SNHLY and CDR2 as FYNNEI. The CDR3 here is CASSDHGELFF. As DNA, the CDR3 is TGTGCCAGCAGTGACCACGGGGAGCTGTTTTTT.

CDR3 in amino acids: CSVEYSTGSTQYF. In nucleotides, the CDR3 is TGCAGCGTTGAATACTCGACAGGGTCAACCCAGTACTTC. The rearrangement links TRBV29-1 to TRBJ2-5; TRBD1 agrees at 7 bases. The germline gives CDR1 SQVTM, CDR2 ANQGSEA. V trimming: 2 bases; J trimming: 8 bases; junction bases outside the gene matches: 8. The CDR3 loop spans 13 amino acids.

The V gene is TRBV6-6, the J gene TRBJ1-4; D is ambiguous. The ends were cut back, 4 bases at V and 0 bases at J, with 12 bases in the middle. The CDR3 is 16 residues long. Per the germline V gene, CDR1 is MNHNY and CDR2 is SVGAGI (reference sequence). Written as DNA, the CDR3 is TGTGCCAGCAGTTCCCAGCTCGCGGCAACTAATGAAAAACTGTTTTTT. Translated, it gives CASSSQLAATNEKLFF.

The V call is TRBV19, the J call TRBJ1-1, with TRBD1 identical over 10 bases. Trimming cost V 8 bases and J 5 bases; bases outside gene matches: 11. The CDR3 totals 15 residues. The germline V gene encodes CDR1 LNHDA and CDR2 SQIVND (reference sequence). The CDR3: CASLSRDRGGTEAFF. CDR3 nucleotide sequence: TGTGCCAGTTTGAGCCGGGACAGGGGTGGGACTGAAGCTTTCTTT.

The rearrangement links TRBV29-1 to TRBJ1-3; D is unclear. The CDR3 extends over 13 amino acids. With 3 bases removed from V and 7 bases from J, the gap between germline ends came to 13 bases. The germline gives CDR1 SQVTM, CDR2 ANQGSEA. CDR3: CSVDRAPGNTIYF. For the CDR3, the DNA is TGCAGCGTTGACCGAGCCCCGGGGAACACCATATATTTT.

This chain joins TRBV6-5 and TRBJ2-3, with TRBD2 matching over 14 bases. Germline V gene sequence: CDR1 MNHEY, CDR2 SVGAGI. V dropped 5 bases and J dropped 7; count of bases not matched to a gene: 5. This CDR3 contains 15 residues. CDR3 bases: TGTGCCAGCAGTCGACTAGCGGGGGGGCCGAATACGCAGTATTTT. Protein: CASSRLAGGPNTQYF.

The V call is TRBV4-1, the J call TRBJ1-4; maybe TRBD1 (6 bases). Trimming stripped 2 bases from V and 2 bases from J, with 9 bases between. CDR1 is MGHRA and CDR2 is YSYEKL in the germline V gene. CDR3 size: 15 residues. The chain's CDR3 is CASSQRQATNEKLFF. The CDR3 nucleotides are TGCGCCAGCAGCCAAAGACAGGCTACTAATGAAAAACTGTTTTTT.